This passage covers 17 T cell receptor beta chains from one sample sequenced in a study of T cells in Graves' hyperthyroidism and ophthalmopathy. RNA transcripts gave rise to amplified TCR beta CDR3 regions. HTBI primers were employed in a first-round RT-PCR of the TCR CDR3. From the multiplex PCR reads, TCRdb called clonotypes with MiXCR, one entry per CDR3 protein. Here the sample spans fewer than 700,000 distinct CDR3 sequences, 15% to 20% being singletons. Sequencing was performed on blood. The source of these receptors is a woman aged 18 to 35 with Graves' ophthalmopathy.

V is TRBV27 and J is TRBJ1-2, with D maybe TRBD1 (5 bases). V lost 3 bases and J lost 9, with 14 bases in between. Germline V gives CDR1 MNHEY, CDR2 SMNVEV (reference sequence). This CDR3 contains 13 residues. The CDR3 loop reads CASSFLDGGSYTF. Written as DNA, the CDR3 is TGTGCCAGCAGTTTCTTGGACGGGGGAAGCTACACCTTC.

The chain has TRBV20-1 and TRBJ2-5; the match to TRBD1 covers 7 bases. The length of the CDR3 is 13 residues. Trimming cost V 5 bases and J 5 bases; bases outside gene matches: 8. Germline CDR1 DFQATT, CDR2 SNEGSKA (reference sequence). CDR3 in amino acids: CSAYQGVGETQYF. The CDR3 DNA reads as TGCAGTGCTTATCAGGGGGTTGGGGAGACCCAGTACTTC.

This clonotype appeared many times. The rearrangement links TRBV28 to TRBJ1-5; D gene ambiguous. This CDR3 region has 14 residues. Trimming stripped 6 bases from V and 7 bases from J, with 16 bases between. The germline gives CDR1 MDHEN, CDR2 SYDVKM. The CDR3 reads CASSPSEGGQPQHF. CDR3 in DNA: TGTGCCAGCAGCCCTTCGGAAGGCGGGCAGCCCCAGCATTTT.

With regard to this clonotype: The junction shows a germline mismatch at one end, possibly a read error. The chain has TRBV20-1 and TRBJ1-1; D not resolved. This CDR3 has 16 amino acids. CDR1 and CDR2 from the germline V gene are DFQATT and SNEGSKA (reference sequence). The CDR3: CGARRDGEGMNTEAFF. CDR3 in DNA: TGCGGTGCTAGACGAGATGGGGAGGGCATGAACACTGAAGCTTTCTTT.

This clonotype was picked up many times. CDR3 in DNA: TGTGCCAGCAGTTTACGCAGGCATTATGGCTACACCTTC. Translated: CASSLRRHYGYTF. This rearrangement joins TRBV12-3 or TRBV12-4 to TRBJ1-2, with D uncertain. V lost 2 bases and J 5 bases, leaving 9 bases between the germline ends. There are 13 residues in the CDR3.

This chain joins TRBV7-9 and TRBJ2-3; 12 bases line up with TRBD2. V shed 4 bases, J shed 4 bases, and the junction held 6 bases outside the gene matches. CDR1 and CDR2 from the germline V gene are SEHNR and FQNEAQ (reference sequence). The CDR3 loop spans 16 amino acids. As DNA, the CDR3 is TGTGCCAGCAGCTCACCTAGCGGGAGGGCCCCAGATACGCAGTATTTT. This codes for CASSSPSGRAPDTQYF.

The rearrangement uses TRBV4-2 and TRBJ2-5; 8 nucleotides align to TRBD2. With V trimmed by 6 bases and J by 6 bases, 3 bases remained unmatched. The CDR3 contains 12 residues. The germline V gene encodes CDR1 LGHNA and CDR2 YNFKEQ. Here the CDR3 DNA reads TGTGCCAGCAGGGGACTAGGGAAGACCCAGTACTTC. Residues: CASRGLGKTQYF.

As concerns this clonotype: This may arise from a read error, as a much more abundant clone is one base away. The chain uses TRBV9 and TRBJ2-5; D may be TRBD2 (6 bases). This CDR3 contains 15 residues. The V gene's germline CDR1 is SGDLS and CDR2 YYNGEE. As DNA, the CDR3 is TGTGCCAGCAACGTAGGAATTAGCGGCGCCCAGACCCAGTACTTC. Its protein product is CASNVGISGAQTQYF.

This clonotype has at least ten counts. V and J are TRBV28 and TRBJ2-1; 10 bases agree with TRBD1. Trimming took 5 bases from V and 7 from J; bases not matched to a gene: 5. This CDR3 is built from 14 residues. CDR1 is MDHEN, CDR2 SYDVKM, per germline. CDR3: CASSPRTGGNEQFF. For the CDR3, the DNA is TGTGCCAGCAGTCCAAGGACAGGGGGGAATGAGCAGTTCTTC.

Notes on this clonotype: This may be a read error: a much more frequent sequence differs by one nucleotide. CDR3 amino acids: CANSSPRGGYTEAFF. The CDR3 DNA sequence: TGTGCCAACAGCTCCCCCAGGGGGGGGTACACTGAAGCTTTCTTT. The chain is built from TRBV11-2 and TRBJ1-1; TRBD1 agrees at 7 bases. CDR3 length: 15 amino acids. Germline V lookup: CDR1 SGHAT, CDR2 FQNNGV.

This clonotype was seen many times. CDR3 in DNA: TGTGCCATCAGTGAGGACGAGGACGGGAACACTGAAGCTTTCTTT. This sequence encodes CAISEDEDGNTEAFF. The chain recombines TRBV10-3 with TRBJ1-1; no definite D call. Germline lookup yields CDR1 ENHRY and CDR2 SYGVKD. CDR3 size: 15 residues. The V gene lost 2 bases and the J gene lost 1 base, with 11 bases spanning the gap.

In its sample, this clonotype was seen a few times. The rearrangement links TRBV2 to TRBJ2-3, with D perhaps matching TRBD2 (5 bases). This CDR3 contains 17 residues. The V gene's germline CDR1 is SNHLY and CDR2 FYNNEI. Deletions cut 1 base from V and 1 base from J, with 15 bases between. CDR3 DNA: TGTGCCAGCAGTGAAGGATTGACGGGGTGGGGCACAGATACGCAGTATTTT. Its translation is CASSEGLTGWGTDTQYF.

This clonotype was observed many times. The chain couples TRBV28 to TRBJ1-5, with D unresolved. The CDR3 spans 14 residues. V lost 6 bases and J 8 bases, leaving 17 bases between the germline ends. Per the germline V gene, CDR1 is MDHEN and CDR2 is SYDVKM. The CDR3 reads CASSPRRVVKPQHF. The DNA for the CDR3 is TGTGCCAGCAGCCCGCGTCGGGTAGTTAAGCCCCAGCATTTT.

This clonotype was counted at least ten times. The genes are TRBV7-2 and TRBJ2-4; TRBD2 aligns across 11 bases. The junction had 10 bases not matched to a gene; V was cut back by 0 bases and J by 3 bases. The CDR3 length is 19 residues. Germline loops: CDR1 SGHTA, CDR2 FQGNSA. DNA of the CDR3: TGTGCCAGCAGCTTAGCGGTCGGGGCTAGCGGGAGGATCAAAAACATTCAGTACTTC. Its translation: CASSLAVGASGRIKNIQYF.

About this clonotype itself: One base away lies a much larger clone, so this may be a sequencing read error. This chain connects TRBV5-1 to TRBJ2-3, with D tentatively TRBD1 or TRBD2 (5 bases each). CDR1 is SGHRS and CDR2 is YFSETQ in the germline V gene. The CDR3 is 14 amino acids. The DNA of the CDR3 is TGTGCCAGCAGCTTAAGAGGGACCACAGATACGCGGTATTTT. Its protein is CASSLRGTTDTRYF.

This clonotype was detected many times. The rearrangement joins TRBV6-1 to TRBJ2-7; D assignment may be TRBD1 or TRBD2 (5 bases each). The germline gives CDR1 MNHNS, CDR2 SASEGT. The CDR3 length is 14 residues. Trimming pared 7 bases from V and 4 bases from J, leaving 17 bases between. This CDR3 is CASKTTGGPYEQYF. As DNA, the CDR3 is TGTGCCAGCAAAACAACAGGAGGCCCTTACGAGCAGTACTTC.

The V and J genes are TRBV4-3 and TRBJ1-3; 8 bases match TRBD1. This CDR3 comprises 17 residues. Germline V gene data show CDR1 as LGHNA and CDR2 as YSLEER. Unmatched junction bases numbered 8, after V lost 4 bases and J lost 0 bases. The CDR3 spells CASSLSGTGASGNTIYF. Here the CDR3 DNA reads TGCGCCAGCAGCCTATCTGGGACAGGAGCCTCTGGAAACACCATATATTTT.